The TCR beta chain described here comes from a study of T cells in tuberculosis. Study summary: IGRA-negative adolescents, IGRA-positive adolescents with latent tuberculosis and adults with active tuberculosis formed this South African cohort.

Time point of the sample: new active TB diagnosis, blood taken before or within 7 days of starting treatment. Included patients were adults of at least 18, HIV-seronegative, South African. Each patient had positive sputum smear microscopy and/or positive culture. This table comes from immunoSEQ multiplex PCR, and its TCRdb copy is limited to in-frame clones, with some not included. Of under 35,000 clones in the sample, around 92% were seen once. Notes on the study in general: Shorter CDR3-alpha in active tuberculosis partly drove smaller distances.

As regards this clone: Its specificity is not known.

This receptor was identified in an adult with tuberculosis. Some clones in this sample may be carry-over from other donors' samples. This material consisted of PBMCs, taken at tuberculosis diagnosis.

CDR3 loop: CASSDRDRIPSPLHF. The CDR3 nucleotides are TGCGCCAGCAGCGACCGGGACAGGATCCCATCACCCCTCCACTTT. This chain uses TRBV5-1 with TRBJ1-6, with 8 positions matching TRBD1. This CDR3 comprises 15 residues. Looked up from germline, CDR1 is SGHRS and CDR2 is YFSETQ. The J segment lost 10 bases and the V segment lost 4 bases, leaving 10 bases of the junction unmatched.